This TCR beta chain was identified during a study of blood T cells in healthy people across ages. Through a sample-barcoded 5' primer and a J-beta primer mix, a second PCR was run for roughly 6 to 11 cycles. Tags on each cDNA molecule came from a template-switch adaptor with 12 random nucleotides. TCRdb re-analysed the 5' RACE reads in MiXCR, keeping a single row per CDR3 protein. The sample includes about 1.4 million distinct CDR3 sequences, 45% to 70% of them seen just once. Trimming left V 4 bases short and J 1 base short, with 16 bases between. The CDR3 covers 16 residues. Germline CDR1 and CDR2: LGHDT and YNNKEL (reference sequence).

Sequenced: blood. The V call is TRBV3-1, the J call TRBJ2-5; D is unresolved. The TCR originated in a man between 18 and 35 years old in good health. CDR3 residues: CASSPRGPGPQETQYF. CDR3 DNA: TGTGCCAGCAGCCCCAGAGGACCTGGACCCCAAGAGACCCAGTACTTC.